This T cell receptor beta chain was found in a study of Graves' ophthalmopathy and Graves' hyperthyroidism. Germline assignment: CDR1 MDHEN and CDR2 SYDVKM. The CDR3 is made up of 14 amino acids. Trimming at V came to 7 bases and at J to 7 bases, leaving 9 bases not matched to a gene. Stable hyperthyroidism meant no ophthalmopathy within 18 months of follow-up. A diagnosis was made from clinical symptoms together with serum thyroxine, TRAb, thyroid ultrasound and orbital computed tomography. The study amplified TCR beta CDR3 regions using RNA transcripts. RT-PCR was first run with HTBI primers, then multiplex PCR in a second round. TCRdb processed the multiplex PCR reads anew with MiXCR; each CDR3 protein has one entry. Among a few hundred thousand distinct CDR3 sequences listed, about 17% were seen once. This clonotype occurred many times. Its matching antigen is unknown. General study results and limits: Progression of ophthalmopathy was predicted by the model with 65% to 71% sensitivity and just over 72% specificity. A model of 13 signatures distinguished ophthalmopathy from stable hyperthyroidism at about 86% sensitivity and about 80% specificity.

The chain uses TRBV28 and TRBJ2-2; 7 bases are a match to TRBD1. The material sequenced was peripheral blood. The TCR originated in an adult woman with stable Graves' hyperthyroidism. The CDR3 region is CASMPGTAVGELFF. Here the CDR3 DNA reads TGTGCCAGCATGCCCGGGACAGCGGTCGGGGAGCTGTTTTTT.